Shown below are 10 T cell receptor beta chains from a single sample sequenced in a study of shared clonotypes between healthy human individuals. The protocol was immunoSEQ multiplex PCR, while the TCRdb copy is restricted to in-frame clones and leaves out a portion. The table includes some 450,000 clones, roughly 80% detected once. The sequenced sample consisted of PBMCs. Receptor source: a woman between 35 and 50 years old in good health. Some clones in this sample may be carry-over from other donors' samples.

The CDR3 bases are TGCAGTGGGGGCGGGGAAGAGGTTCAGTACTTC. Protein sequence: CSGGGEEVQYF. J is TRBJ2-4 and V is TRBV20-1; tentative D call: TRBD2 (6 bases). Germline loops: CDR1 DFQATT, CDR2 SNEGSKA (reference sequence). CDR3 length: 11 residues. Trimming stripped 7 bases from V and 11 bases from J, with 15 bases between.

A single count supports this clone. Written as DNA, the CDR3 is TGTGCCACCAGCAGAGATCGGCTAGAGCACGAGCAGTACTTC. Translated: CATSRDRLEHEQYF. This chain links TRBV15 with TRBJ2-7; D gene ambiguous. V was cut by 0 bases and J by 5 bases, with 11 bases left in between. This CDR3 is 14 amino acids long. Germline loops: CDR1 LNHNV, CDR2 YYDKDF (reference sequence).

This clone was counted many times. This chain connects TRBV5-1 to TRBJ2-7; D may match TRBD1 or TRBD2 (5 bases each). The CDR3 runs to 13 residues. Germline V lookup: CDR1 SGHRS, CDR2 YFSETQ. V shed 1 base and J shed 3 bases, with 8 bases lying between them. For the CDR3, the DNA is TGCGCCAGCAGCTTGCGGGGCGGCTACGAGCAGTACTTC. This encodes CASSLRGGYEQYF.

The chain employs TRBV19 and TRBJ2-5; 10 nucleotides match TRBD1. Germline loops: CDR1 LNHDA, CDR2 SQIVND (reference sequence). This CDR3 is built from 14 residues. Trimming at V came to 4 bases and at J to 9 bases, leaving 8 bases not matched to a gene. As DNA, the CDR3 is TGTGCCAGTAGTAACCGGGACAGGGGTGAGCCCCAGTACTTC. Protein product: CASSNRDRGEPQYF.

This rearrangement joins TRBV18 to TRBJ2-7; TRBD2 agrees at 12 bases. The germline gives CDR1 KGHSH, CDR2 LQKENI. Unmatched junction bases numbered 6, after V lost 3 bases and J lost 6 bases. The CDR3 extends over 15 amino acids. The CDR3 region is CASSPTSGRSLEQYF. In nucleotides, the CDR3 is TGTGCCAGCTCACCTACTAGCGGGAGGTCCCTCGAGCAGTACTTC.

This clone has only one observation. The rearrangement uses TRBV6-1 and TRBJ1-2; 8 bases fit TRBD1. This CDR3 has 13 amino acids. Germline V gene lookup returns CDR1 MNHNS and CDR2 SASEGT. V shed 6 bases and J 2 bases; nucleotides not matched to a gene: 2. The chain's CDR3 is CASRDRANYGYTF. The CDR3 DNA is TGTGCCAGCAGGGACAGGGCAAACTATGGCTACACCTTC.

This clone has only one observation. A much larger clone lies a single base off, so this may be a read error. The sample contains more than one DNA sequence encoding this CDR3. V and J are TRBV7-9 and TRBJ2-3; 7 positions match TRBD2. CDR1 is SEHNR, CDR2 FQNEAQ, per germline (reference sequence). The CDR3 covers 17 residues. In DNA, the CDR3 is TGTGCCAGCAGCCCGCCTTTTAGACTAGCTGGCGCAGATACGCAGTATTTC. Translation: CASSPPFRLAGADTQYF.

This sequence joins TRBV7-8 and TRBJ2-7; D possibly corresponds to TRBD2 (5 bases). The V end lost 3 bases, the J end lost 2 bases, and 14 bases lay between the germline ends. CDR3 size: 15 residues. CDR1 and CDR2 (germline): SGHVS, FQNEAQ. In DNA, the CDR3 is TGTGCCAGCAGCTTCCTCCCCCTAGCCCCCTACGAGCAGTACTTC. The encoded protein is CASSFLPLAPYEQYF.

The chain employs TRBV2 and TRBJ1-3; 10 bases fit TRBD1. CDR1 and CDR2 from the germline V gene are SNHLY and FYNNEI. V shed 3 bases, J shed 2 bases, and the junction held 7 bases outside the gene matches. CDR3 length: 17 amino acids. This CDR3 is CASSDPGQGTPGNTIYF. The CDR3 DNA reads TGTGCCAGCAGTGACCCGGGACAGGGGACTCCTGGAAACACCATATATTTT.

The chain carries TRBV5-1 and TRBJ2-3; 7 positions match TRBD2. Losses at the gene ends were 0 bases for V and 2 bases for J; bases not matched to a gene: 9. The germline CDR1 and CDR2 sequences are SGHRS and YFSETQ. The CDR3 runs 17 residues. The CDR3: CASSLALLADSTDTQYF. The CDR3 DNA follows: TGCGCCAGCAGCTTGGCGTTGCTAGCGGACTCCACAGATACGCAGTATTTT.